This passage covers 25 T cell receptor beta chains from one sample sequenced in a study of T-cell memory formation after mild COVID-19. One entry per CDR3 protein, called by TCRdb with MiXCR from the 5' RACE reads. This table holds almost 550,000 distinct CDR3 sequences, around 21% found once. Sequencing was carried out using PBMCs or a T cell subset sorted from them (not recorded which). These receptors were collected from an adult woman who had mild COVID-19 (a few samples of this study predate the infection). Cell type and time point are not known.

CDR3 in DNA: TGTGCCAGCAGCCAAATTACCGGGACCTACAATGAGCAGTTCTTC. Amino acids: CASSQITGTYNEQFF. The rearrangement joins TRBV3-1 to TRBJ2-1; D might be TRBD2 (5 bases). CDR1 LGHDT and CDR2 YNNKEL come from the germline V gene (reference sequence). This CDR3 spans 15 amino acids. Deletions cut 2 bases from V and 2 bases from J, with 10 bases between.

This clonotype was seen a handful of times. The rearrangement joins TRBV4-1 to TRBJ2-5; D unresolved. Germline lookup yields CDR1 MGHRA and CDR2 YSYEKL. V lost 0 bases and J lost 9, with 17 bases in between. The CDR3 covers 15 residues. CDR3 residues: CASSQDPSDGRAQYF. DNA of the CDR3: TGCGCCAGCAGCCAAGATCCGTCCGACGGAAGGGCCCAGTACTTC.

This chain connects TRBV6-5 to TRBJ2-1, with 15 bases identical to TRBD2. CDR3 length: 17 residues. With V trimmed by 7 bases and J by 1 base, 5 bases remained unmatched. CDR1 is MNHEY and CDR2 is SVGAGI in the germline V gene. The CDR3 is CASKMGLAGGSYNEQFF. CDR3 coding DNA: TGTGCCAGCAAAATGGGACTAGCGGGAGGTTCCTACAATGAGCAGTTCTTC.

The rearrangement links TRBV19 to TRBJ2-7; D gene ambiguous. The CDR3 sequence is 17 residues long. V dropped 4 bases and J dropped 0 bases, with 19 bases sitting between them. From germline, CDR1 is LNHDA and CDR2 SQIVND (reference sequence). The CDR3 spells CASSNPRTGPSSYEQYF. CDR3 sequence (DNA): TGTGCCAGTAGTAATCCCCGGACGGGTCCGAGCTCCTACGAGCAGTACTTC.

The rearrangement uses TRBV20-1 and TRBJ2-7; D uncertain. The CDR3 loop spans 15 amino acids. Between the trimmed V and J ends, which lost 0 bases and 0 bases, there was a span of 12 bases. The germline V gene has CDR1 DFQATT and CDR2 SNEGSKA (reference sequence). The CDR3 here is CSARESYPGSYEQYF. The DNA for the CDR3 is TGCAGTGCTAGAGAATCCTACCCTGGCTCCTACGAGCAGTACTTC.

This clonotype was seen a handful of times. The CDR3 sequence is CASSEPGPLQETQYF. In DNA, the CDR3 is TGTGCCAGCAGTGAGCCAGGACCATTGCAAGAGACCCAGTACTTC. This chain links TRBV25-1 with TRBJ2-5; D is unclear. The CDR3 totals 15 residues. V lost 3 bases, J lost 2 bases, and 13 bases lay in between. The germline CDR1 and CDR2 sequences are MGHDK and SYGVNS.

V and J are TRBV7-6 and TRBJ2-1; 7 bases match TRBD1. Trimming cost V 1 base and J 1 base; bases outside gene matches: 4. The CDR3 has 16 residues. CDR1 is SGHVS and CDR2 is FNYEAQ in the germline V gene. The chain's CDR3 is CASSLEGAGSYNEQFF. CDR3 DNA: TGTGCCAGCAGCTTAGAGGGGGCTGGGTCCTACAATGAGCAGTTCTTC. Full variable domain (rest looked up from reference TRBV7-6 and TRBJ2-1): GAGVSQSPRYKVTKRGQDVALRCDPISGHVSLYWYRQALGQGPEFLTYFNYEAQQDKSGLPNDRFSAERPEGSISTLTIQRTEQRDSAMYRCASSLEGAGSYNEQFFGPGTRLTVL.

J is TRBJ1-1 and V is TRBV7-9, with D unresolved. The CDR3 consists of 14 residues. V was cut by 5 bases and J by 6 bases, with 16 bases left in between. Germline loops: CDR1 SEHNR, CDR2 FQNEAQ (reference sequence). This CDR3 is CASSHGPGPPEAFF. The CDR3 bases are TGTGCCAGCAGCCACGGGCCCGGTCCCCCTGAAGCTTTCTTT.

The chain joins TRBV14 to TRBJ1-1; D may be TRBD1 (6 bases). The V gene's germline CDR1 is SGHDN and CDR2 FVKESK. V gave up 4 bases and J gave up 1 base, with 13 bases separating them. This CDR3 comprises 15 residues. CDR3 in amino acids: CASSPLGAWNTEAFF. In DNA form, the CDR3 reads TGTGCCAGCAGCCCCTTGGGGGCCTGGAACACTGAAGCTTTCTTT.

This clonotype was detected only a few times. This rearrangement joins TRBV10-3 to TRBJ2-5; TRBD2 might be the D (6 bases). V lost 6 bases and J lost 5, with 16 bases in between. Germline CDR1 and CDR2: ENHRY and SYGVKD. This CDR3 spans 14 amino acids. The DNA of the CDR3 is TGTGCCATCAGCGAGCGGGCCGGGGCGGAGACCCAGTACTTC. Its translation: CAISERAGAETQYF.

This clonotype was detected many times. In DNA form, the CDR3 reads TGCAGTGCTAGAGAGTCCAGATCCTACGAGCAGTACTTC. This codes for CSARESRSYEQYF. The chain is built from TRBV20-1 and TRBJ2-7; D remains ambiguous. The CDR3 loop spans 13 amino acids. Per the germline V gene, CDR1 is DFQATT and CDR2 is SNEGSKA (reference sequence). V was cut by 0 bases and J by 1 base, with 7 bases left in between.

This chain joins TRBV12-3 or TRBV12-4 and TRBJ2-7, with D perhaps TRBD1 or TRBD2 (6 bases each). The germline V and J ends were trimmed by 3 bases and 4 bases, with 22 bases remaining between them. The CDR3 covers 17 residues. The CDR3 sequence is CASSFKRWTWGAYEQYF. The CDR3 DNA reads TGTGCCAGCAGTTTTAAGAGGTGGACGTGGGGGGCTTACGAGCAGTACTTC.

In this sample, this clonotype turned up a few times. The genes are TRBV29-1 and TRBJ2-7; weak D call: TRBD1 (7 bases). V was pared by 1 base and J by 3 bases, with 16 bases between. The CDR3 is 15 residues long. CDR1 and CDR2 from the germline V gene are SQVTM and ANQGSEA. CDR3 DNA: TGCAGCGTTGAAGTAAGGGGGCGGGGTAGCTACGAGCAGTACTTC. Encoded protein: CSVEVRGRGSYEQYF.

This clonotype was counted a few times. This chain links TRBV11-2 with TRBJ2-3; D assignment may be TRBD1 or TRBD2 (6 bases each). Germline CDR1 reads SGHAT; CDR2 reads FQNNGV. The V end was cut by 7 bases, the J end by 7 bases, with 30 bases between. CDR3 length: 18 residues. The CDR3 loop is CASTRGGTTVGLVNTQYF. The CDR3 DNA follows: TGTGCCAGCACCCGAGGGGGGACCACTGTTGGTTTGGTGAATACGCAGTATTTT.

This clonotype was seen many times. The rearrangement links TRBV5-1 to TRBJ2-7; 12 bases line up with TRBD2. V shed 4 bases, J shed 5 bases, and the junction held 4 bases outside the gene matches. This CDR3 has 14 residues. Germline V CDR1 and CDR2: SGHRS, YFSETQ. CDR3 in amino acids: CASSPSGRAHEQYF. The CDR3 coding sequence is TGCGCCAGCAGCCCTAGCGGGAGGGCCCACGAGCAGTACTTC.

This clonotype was detected only a few times. The chain carries TRBV6-5 and TRBJ1-6; D is perhaps TRBD1 (6 bases). V was pared by 6 bases and J by 7 bases, with 19 bases between. CDR1 and CDR2 (germline): MNHEY, SVGAGI. The CDR3 is made up of 16 amino acids. CDR3 sequence (DNA): TGTGCCAGCAGGTTGGGGGGGGCTAGAGCGAATTCACCCCTCCACTTT. It is translated as CASRLGGARANSPLHF.

The chain employs TRBV4-1 and TRBJ1-2; no definite D call. The CDR3 spans 15 residues. The ends were cut back, 0 bases at V and 4 bases at J, with 12 bases in the middle. Germline lookup yields CDR1 MGHRA and CDR2 YSYEKL. DNA of the CDR3: TGCGCCAGCAGCCAAGATCCAGGACGGGCCTATGGCTACACCTTC. This sequence encodes CASSQDPGRAYGYTF.

This clonotype was observed a handful of times. The genes are TRBV5-1 and TRBJ2-1; D is unclear. Deletions cut 0 bases from V and 4 bases from J, with 8 bases between. CDR1 and CDR2 (germline): SGHRS, YFSETQ. The CDR3 is 14 amino acids. The CDR3 DNA follows: TGCGCCAGCAGCTTGGATGGCCCTTACAATGAGCAGTTCTTC. This sequence encodes CASSLDGPYNEQFF. Drawing the rest from reference TRBV5-1 and TRBJ2-1, the complete variable domain is KAGVTQTPRYLIKTRGQQVTLSCSPISGHRSVSWYQQTPGQGLQFLFEYFSETQRNKGNFPGRFSGRQFSNSRSEMNVSTLELGDSALYLCASSLDGPYNEQFFGPGTRLTVL.

This clonotype came up a few times. The J gene is TRBJ1-1, the V gene TRBV13, with unresolved D. Germline V gene lookup returns CDR1 PRHDT and CDR2 FYEKMQ (reference sequence). Between the trimmed V and J ends, which lost 2 bases and 3 bases, there was a span of 10 bases. This CDR3 has 14 amino acids. The CDR3 sequence: CASSLHSGDTEAFF. The CDR3 region has the DNA TGTGCCAGCAGCTTACATAGCGGGGACACTGAAGCTTTCTTT.

CDR3 sequence: CASGSFGLTTQETQYF. In DNA, the CDR3 is TGTGCCAGCGGATCCTTCGGACTAACCACCCAAGAGACCCAGTACTTC. V gene TRBV12-3 or TRBV12-4 combines with J gene TRBJ2-5; D is possibly TRBD2 (6 bases). This CDR3 region has 16 residues. The V and J ends lost 8 bases and 1 base respectively, with 20 bases between them.

This clonotype came up many times. The rearrangement uses TRBV7-7 and TRBJ2-3; TRBD2 aligns across 12 bases. J was trimmed by 1 base and V by 6 bases; bases with no gene match: 5. The CDR3 has 16 amino acids. Germline assignment: CDR1 SSHAT and CDR2 FNYEAQ (reference sequence). The CDR3 here is CASSPRLAGGTDTQYF. The CDR3 region has the DNA TGTGCCAGCAGTCCTCGACTAGCGGGAGGCACAGATACGCAGTATTTT.

This clonotype was seen ten or more times. V and J are TRBV7-6 and TRBJ1-3, with D hard to call. The CDR3 contains 15 residues. Germline loops: CDR1 SGHVS, CDR2 FNYEAQ. Trimming pared 5 bases from V and 0 bases from J, leaving 11 bases between. For the CDR3, the DNA is TGTGCCAGCAGCCCCGGCTCGAGCTCTGGAAACACCATATATTTT. Amino acids: CASSPGSSSGNTIYF.

The chain has TRBV27 and TRBJ2-7; tentatively, D is TRBD1 (5 bases). Looked up from germline, CDR1 is MNHEY and CDR2 is SMNVEV (reference sequence). V was trimmed by 5 bases and J by 6 bases, leaving 17 bases between them. The CDR3 runs to 14 residues. The CDR3 DNA follows: TGTGCCAGCAGTCCCCTGCAACAGGCGGCCGAGCAGTACTTC. Protein product: CASSPLQQAAEQYF.

This clonotype showed up just once. The genes are TRBV7-9 and TRBJ1-2; D remains unclear. Trimming shortened V by 5 bases and J by 8 bases, and 15 bases separated the two germline ends. This CDR3 has 13 amino acids. Germline V gene data show CDR1 as SEHNR and CDR2 as FQNEAQ (reference sequence). The CDR3 here is CASSTDPGGGYTF. CDR3 bases: TGTGCCAGCAGCACGGACCCGGGAGGCGGCTACACCTTC.

This clonotype appeared a few times. This chain connects TRBV7-9 to TRBJ2-1; tentative D call: TRBD1 (6 bases). Germline-derived CDR1 and CDR2 are SEHNR and FQNEAQ (reference sequence). The V and J ends lost 5 bases and 2 bases respectively, with 13 bases between them. This CDR3 region has 15 residues. CDR3 loop: CASSTRRQAYNEQFF. The CDR3 DNA is TGTGCCAGCAGCACCCGGAGACAGGCCTACAATGAGCAGTTCTTC.